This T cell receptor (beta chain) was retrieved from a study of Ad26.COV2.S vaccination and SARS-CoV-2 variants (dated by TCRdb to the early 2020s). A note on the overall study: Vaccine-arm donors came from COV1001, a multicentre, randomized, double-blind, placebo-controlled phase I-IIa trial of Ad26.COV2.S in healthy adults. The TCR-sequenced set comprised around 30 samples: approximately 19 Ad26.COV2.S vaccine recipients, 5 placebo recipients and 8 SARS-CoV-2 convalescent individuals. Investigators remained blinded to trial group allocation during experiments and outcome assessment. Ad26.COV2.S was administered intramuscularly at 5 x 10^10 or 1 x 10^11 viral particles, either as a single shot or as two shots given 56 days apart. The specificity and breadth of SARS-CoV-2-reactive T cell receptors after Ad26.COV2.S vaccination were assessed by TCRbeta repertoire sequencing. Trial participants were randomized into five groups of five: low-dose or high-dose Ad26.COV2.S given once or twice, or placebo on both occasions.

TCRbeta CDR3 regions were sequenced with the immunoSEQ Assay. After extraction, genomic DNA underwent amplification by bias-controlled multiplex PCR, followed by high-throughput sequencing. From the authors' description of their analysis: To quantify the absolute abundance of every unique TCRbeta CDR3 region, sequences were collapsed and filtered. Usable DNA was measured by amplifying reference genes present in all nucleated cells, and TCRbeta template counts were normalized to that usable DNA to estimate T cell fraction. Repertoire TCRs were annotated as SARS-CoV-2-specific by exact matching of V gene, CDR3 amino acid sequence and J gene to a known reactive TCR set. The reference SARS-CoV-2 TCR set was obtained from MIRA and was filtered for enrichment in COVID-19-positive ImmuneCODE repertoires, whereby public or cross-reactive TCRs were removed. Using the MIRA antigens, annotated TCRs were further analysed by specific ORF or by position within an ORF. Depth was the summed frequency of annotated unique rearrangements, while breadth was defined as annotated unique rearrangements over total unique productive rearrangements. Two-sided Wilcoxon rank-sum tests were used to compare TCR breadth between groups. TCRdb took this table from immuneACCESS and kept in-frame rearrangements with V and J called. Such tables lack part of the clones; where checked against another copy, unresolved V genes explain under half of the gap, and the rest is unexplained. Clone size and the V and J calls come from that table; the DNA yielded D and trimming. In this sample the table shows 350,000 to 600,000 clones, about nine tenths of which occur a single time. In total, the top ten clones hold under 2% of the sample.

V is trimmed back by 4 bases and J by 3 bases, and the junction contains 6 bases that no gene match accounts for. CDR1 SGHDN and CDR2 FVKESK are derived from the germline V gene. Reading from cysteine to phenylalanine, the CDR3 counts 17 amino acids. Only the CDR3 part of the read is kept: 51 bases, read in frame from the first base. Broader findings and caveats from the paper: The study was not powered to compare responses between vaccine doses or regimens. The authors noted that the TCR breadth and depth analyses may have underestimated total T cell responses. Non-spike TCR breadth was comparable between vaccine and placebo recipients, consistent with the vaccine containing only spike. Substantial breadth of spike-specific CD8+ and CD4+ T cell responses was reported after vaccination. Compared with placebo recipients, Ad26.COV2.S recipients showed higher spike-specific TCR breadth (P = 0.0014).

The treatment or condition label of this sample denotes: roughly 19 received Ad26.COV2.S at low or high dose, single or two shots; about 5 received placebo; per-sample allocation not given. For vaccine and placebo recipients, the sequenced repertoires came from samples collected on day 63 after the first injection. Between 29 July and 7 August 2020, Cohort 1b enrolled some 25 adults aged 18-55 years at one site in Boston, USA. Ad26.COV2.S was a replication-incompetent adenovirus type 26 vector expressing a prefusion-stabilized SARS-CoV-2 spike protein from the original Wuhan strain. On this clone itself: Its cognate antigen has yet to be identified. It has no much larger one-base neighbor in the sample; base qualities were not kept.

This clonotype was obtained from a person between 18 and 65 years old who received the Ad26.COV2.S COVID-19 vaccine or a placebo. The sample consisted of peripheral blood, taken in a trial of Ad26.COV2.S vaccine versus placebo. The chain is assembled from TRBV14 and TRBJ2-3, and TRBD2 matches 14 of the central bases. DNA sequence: TGTGCCAGCAGCCCACCCCGGACTAGCGGGAGGACAGATACGCAGTATTTT. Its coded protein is CASSPPRTSGRTDTQYF.